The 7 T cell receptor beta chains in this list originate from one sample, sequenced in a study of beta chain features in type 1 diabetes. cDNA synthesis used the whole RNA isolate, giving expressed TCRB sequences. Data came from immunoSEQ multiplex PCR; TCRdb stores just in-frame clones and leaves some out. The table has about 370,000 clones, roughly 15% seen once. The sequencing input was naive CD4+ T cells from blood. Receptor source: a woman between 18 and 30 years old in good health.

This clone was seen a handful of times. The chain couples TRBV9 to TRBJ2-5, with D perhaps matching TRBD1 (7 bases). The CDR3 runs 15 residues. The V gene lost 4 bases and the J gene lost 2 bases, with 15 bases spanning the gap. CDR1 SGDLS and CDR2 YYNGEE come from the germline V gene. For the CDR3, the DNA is TGTGCCAGCAGCATCTGGACAGGAGGGCAAGAGACCCAGTACTTC. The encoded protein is CASSIWTGGQETQYF.

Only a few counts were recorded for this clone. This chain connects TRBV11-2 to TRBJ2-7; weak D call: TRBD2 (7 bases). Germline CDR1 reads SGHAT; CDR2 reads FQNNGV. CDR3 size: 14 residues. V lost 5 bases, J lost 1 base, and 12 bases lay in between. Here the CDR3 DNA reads TGTGCCAGCAGCCAGGGGCGGGGGTCCTACGAGCAGTACTTC. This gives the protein CASSQGRGSYEQYF.

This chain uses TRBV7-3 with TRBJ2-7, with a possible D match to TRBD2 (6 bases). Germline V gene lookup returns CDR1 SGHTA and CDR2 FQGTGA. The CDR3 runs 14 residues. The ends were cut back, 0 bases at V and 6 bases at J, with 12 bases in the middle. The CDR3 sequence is CASSLTGSSSEQYF. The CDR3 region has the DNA TGTGCCAGCAGCTTAACCGGGAGTAGCTCCGAGCAGTACTTC.

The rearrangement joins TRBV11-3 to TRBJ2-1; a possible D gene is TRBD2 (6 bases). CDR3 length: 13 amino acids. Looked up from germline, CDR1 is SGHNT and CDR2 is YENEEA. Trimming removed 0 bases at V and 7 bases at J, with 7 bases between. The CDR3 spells CASSLEEGNEQFF. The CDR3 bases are TGTGCCAGCAGCTTAGAGGAGGGGAATGAGCAGTTCTTC.

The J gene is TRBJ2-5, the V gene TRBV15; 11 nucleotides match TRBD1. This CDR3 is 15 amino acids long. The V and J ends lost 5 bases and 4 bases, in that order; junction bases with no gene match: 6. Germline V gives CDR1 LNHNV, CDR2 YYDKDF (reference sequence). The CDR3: CATSGGTGGGETQYF. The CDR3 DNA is TGTGCCACCAGCGGCGGGACAGGGGGAGGAGAGACCCAGTACTTC.

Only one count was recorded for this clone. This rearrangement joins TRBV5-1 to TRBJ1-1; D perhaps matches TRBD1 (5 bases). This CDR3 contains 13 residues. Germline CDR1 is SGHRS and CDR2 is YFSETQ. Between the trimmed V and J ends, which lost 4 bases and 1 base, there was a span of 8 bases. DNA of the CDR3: TGCGCCAGCAGCAATCAGGGGAACACTGAAGCTTTCTTT. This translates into CASSNQGNTEAFF. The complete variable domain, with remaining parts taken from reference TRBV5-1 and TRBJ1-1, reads KAGVTQTPRYLIKTRGQQVTLSCSPISGHRSVSWYQQTPGQGLQFLFEYFSETQRNKGNFPGRFSGRQFSNSRSEMNVSTLELGDSALYLCASSNQGNTEAFFGQGTRLTVV.

The DNA of the CDR3 is TGTGCCAGCTCACTACCTTCGACAGCCTCCTACGAGCAGTACTTC. It translates to CASSLPSTASYEQYF. The chain has TRBV18 and TRBJ2-7; weak D call: TRBD1 (5 bases). The length of the CDR3 is 15 residues. V lost 4 bases and J lost 0, with 13 bases in between. The germline V gene encodes CDR1 KGHSH and CDR2 LQKENI. The full variable domain, rest sourced from reference TRBV18 and TRBJ2-7, is NAGVMQNPRHLVRRRGQEARLRCSPMKGHSHVYWYRQLPEEGLKFMVYLQKENIIDESGMPKERFSAEFPKEGPSILRIQQVVRGDSAAYFCASSLPSTASYEQYFGPGTRLTVT.